A selection of T cell receptor beta chains follows, all from one sample in a study of beta chain features in type 1 diabetes. Using immunoSEQ multiplex PCR, the repertoire was profiled, and TCRdb retains in-frame clones only, with some absent. The sample has a few hundred thousand clones; approximately 10% are singletons. The sample consisted of central memory CD4+ T cells from blood. These receptors were obtained from a man younger than 35 in good health. CDR3s include the opening cysteine and the closing phenylalanine or tryptophan.

V gene	CDR3 length	J gene	CDR3 protein
TRBV11-3	11	TRBJ2-7	CASSFHYEQYF
TRBV13	13	TRBJ2-7	CASSLAGTYEQYF
TRBV30	15	TRBJ1-1	CAWSGGQGSDTEAFF
TRBV30	18	TRBJ1-5	CAWSVRQGPGKSNQPQHF
TRBV5-4	16	TRBJ1-1	CASSLGQGAKGTEAFF
TRBV4-3	16	TRBJ1-2	CASSQDGREGNYGYTF
TRBV30	13	TRBJ2-5	CAWSKDIGETQYF
TRBV29-1	12	TRBJ1-5	CSAGDSNQPQHF
TRBV4-2	15	TRBJ2-5	CASSQEWQPRETQYF
TRBV5-1	16	TRBJ2-3	CASSLASGVSADTQYF
TRBV6-1	15	TRBJ2-1	CASSDGAFLDNEQFF
TRBV10-1	15	TRBJ2-1	CASSSTSGVYNEQFF
TRBV7-8	16	TRBJ2-3	CACSGSGRPPVDTQYF
TRBV7-9	16	TRBJ2-5	CASSAGTGGIQETQYF
TRBV6-6	14	TRBJ2-1	CASSVAGGDDEQFF
TRBV11-3	15	TRBJ2-3	CASSRGGISTDTQYF
TRBV5-4	14	TRBJ2-5	CASSRDRGRETQYF
TRBV7-9	17	TRBJ2-3	CASSGKTKAGYTDTQYF
TRBV30	13	TRBJ1-1	CAWSKKGLTEAFF